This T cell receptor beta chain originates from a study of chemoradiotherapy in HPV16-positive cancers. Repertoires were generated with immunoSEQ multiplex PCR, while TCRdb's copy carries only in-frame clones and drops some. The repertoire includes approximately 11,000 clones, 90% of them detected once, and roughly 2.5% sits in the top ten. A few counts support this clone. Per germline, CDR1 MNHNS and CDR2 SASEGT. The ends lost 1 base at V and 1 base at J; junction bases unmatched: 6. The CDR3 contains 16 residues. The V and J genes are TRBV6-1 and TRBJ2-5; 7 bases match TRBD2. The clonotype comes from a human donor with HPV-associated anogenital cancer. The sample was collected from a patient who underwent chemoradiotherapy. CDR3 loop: CASSEGIGGGQETQYF. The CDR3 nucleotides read TGTGCCAGCAGTGAAGGGATTGGGGGGGGCCAAGAGACCCAGTACTTC.